These 5 T cell receptor beta chains originate from one sample sequenced in a study of T cell changes during pregnancy in multiple sclerosis (dated by TCRdb to between 2017 and 2020). Libraries were built with the immunoSEQ multiplex PCR assay. The table was pulled from immuneACCESS by TCRdb, which kept in-frame rearrangements only. Such tables lose some clones; where checked, under half of the loss comes from unresolved V genes, and the rest has no known cause. The sample yields approximately 50,000 clones; around 92% were counted once. Clones ranked in the top ten supply approximately 0.62% of the sample. The sequences come from CD4+ T cells from peripheral blood mononuclear cells, collected in the third trimester of pregnancy. The source is a female donor with multiple sclerosis, enrolled in a pregnancy study.

The chain has TRBV5-1 and TRBJ1-1; 8 nucleotides align to TRBD1. CDR1 is SGHRS and CDR2 is YFSETQ in the germline V gene. V shed 4 bases and J 1 base; nucleotides not matched to a gene: 6. The CDR3 is 15 amino acids. This CDR3 reads CASSAGQGSNTEAFF. The CDR3 DNA reads as TGCGCCAGCAGCGCCGGACAGGGTTCGAACACTGAAGCTTTCTTT.

The chain employs TRBV2 and TRBJ2-3; 9 positions match TRBD1. Germline CDR1 SNHLY, CDR2 FYNNEI. The CDR3 spans 14 residues. V dropped 9 bases and J dropped 6; count of bases not matched to a gene: 10. The CDR3 bases are TGTGCCAGTAAACAGGGGGCCTCCAGTGATACGCAGTATTTT. As protein: CASKQGASSDTQYF.

CDR3 sequence reads: CASSFLAGGGETQYF. DNA of the CDR3: TGTGCCAGCAGCTTTCTAGCGGGAGGGGGGGAGACCCAGTACTTC. The V gene is TRBV5-4, the J gene TRBJ2-5; 12 nucleotides align to TRBD2. The V gene end was trimmed by 2 bases and the J gene end by 5 bases; junction bases not matched to a gene: 4. This CDR3 is built from 15 residues. The germline gives CDR1 SGHNT, CDR2 YYREEE (reference sequence).

In its sample, this clone was seen once. The chain uses TRBV7-9 and TRBJ2-5; 9 positions agree with TRBD1. Germline CDR1 and CDR2: SEHNR and FQNEAQ (reference sequence). With V trimmed by 5 bases and J by 4 bases, 5 bases remained unmatched. The CDR3 totals 14 residues. CDR3 residues: CASSVRQGGETQYF. DNA of the CDR3: TGTGCCAGCAGCGTAAGACAGGGGGGAGAGACCCAGTACTTC.

The sample holds one count of this clone. The CDR3 region has the DNA TGTGCCAGCAGTGACCTCCCGACAGGGGGCGTAAACAATGAGCAGTTCTTC. Its translation is CASSDLPTGGVNNEQFF. The chain carries TRBV6-1 and TRBJ2-1; the match to TRBD1 covers 10 bases. This CDR3 comprises 17 residues. The V and J ends lost 3 bases and 5 bases, in that order; junction bases with no gene match: 10. CDR1 and CDR2 (germline): MNHNS, SASEGT.